This T cell receptor beta chain originates from a study of T cell repertoires in cytomegalovirus infection. Study-wide background: Use of recently identified HLA-C-restricted and well-studied HLA-B-restricted CMV epitopes was part of the study. It can be stated that public TCR beta signatures indicated CMV infection as well as a matching HLA type.

This clonotype turned up a few times. What it binds is unknown. This CDR3 contains 17 residues. Per the germline V gene, CDR1 is MDHEN and CDR2 is SYDVKM. V was clipped by 6 bases and J by 0 bases; unmatched bases: 13. From the reads, TCRdb called clonotypes with MiXCR, one entry per CDR3 protein. This table holds about 280,000 distinct CDR3 sequences, around 20% found once. General study points: Within the response measured ex vivo, HLA-C-restricted CMV-specific TCR beta clonotypes were dominant. Accumulated public TCR beta family frequency recognized individuals carrying CMV together with the relevant HLA.

The material was cultured PBMCs, obtained from culture after CMV antigen stimulation. The chain has TRBV28 and TRBJ1-2; 7 nucleotides line up with TRBD1. This TCR was sampled from a human donor in good health (CMV status not recorded). Some clones in this sample may be carry-over from other donors' samples. The CDR3 DNA reads as TGTGCCAGCAGGAAATTCCGGGACAGTCCTACTAACTATGGCTACACCTTC. This translates into CASRKFRDSPTNYGYTF.